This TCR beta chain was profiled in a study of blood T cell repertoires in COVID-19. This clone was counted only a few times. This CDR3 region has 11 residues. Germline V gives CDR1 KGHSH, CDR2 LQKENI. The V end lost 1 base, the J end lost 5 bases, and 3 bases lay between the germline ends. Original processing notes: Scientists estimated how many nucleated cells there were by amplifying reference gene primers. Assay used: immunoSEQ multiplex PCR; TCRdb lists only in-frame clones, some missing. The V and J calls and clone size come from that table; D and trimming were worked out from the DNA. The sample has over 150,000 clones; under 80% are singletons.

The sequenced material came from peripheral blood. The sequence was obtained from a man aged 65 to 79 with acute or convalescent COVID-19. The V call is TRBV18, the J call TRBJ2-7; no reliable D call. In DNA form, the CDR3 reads TGTGCCAGCTCACCACTCGACGAGCAGTACTTC. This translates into CASSPLDEQYF.